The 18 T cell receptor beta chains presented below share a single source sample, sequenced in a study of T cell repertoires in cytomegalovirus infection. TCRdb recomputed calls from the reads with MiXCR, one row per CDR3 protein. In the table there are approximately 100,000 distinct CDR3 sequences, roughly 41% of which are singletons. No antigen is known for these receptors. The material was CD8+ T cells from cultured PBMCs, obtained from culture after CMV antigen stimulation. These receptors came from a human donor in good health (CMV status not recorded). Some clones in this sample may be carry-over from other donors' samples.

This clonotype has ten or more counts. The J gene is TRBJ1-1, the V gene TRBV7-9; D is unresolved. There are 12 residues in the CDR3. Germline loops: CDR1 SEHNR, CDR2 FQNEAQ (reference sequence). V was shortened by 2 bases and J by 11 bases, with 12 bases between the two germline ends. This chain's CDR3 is CASSLSNDVAFF. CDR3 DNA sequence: TGTGCCAGCAGCTTATCAAATGACGTGGCTTTCTTT.

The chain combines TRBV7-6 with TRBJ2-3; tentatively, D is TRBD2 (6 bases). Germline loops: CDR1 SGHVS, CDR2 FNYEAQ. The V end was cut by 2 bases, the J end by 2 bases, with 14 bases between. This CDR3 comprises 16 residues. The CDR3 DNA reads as TGTGCCAGCAGCTTAATGCCTAGCGTACACACAGATACGCAGTATTTT. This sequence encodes CASSLMPSVHTDTQYF.

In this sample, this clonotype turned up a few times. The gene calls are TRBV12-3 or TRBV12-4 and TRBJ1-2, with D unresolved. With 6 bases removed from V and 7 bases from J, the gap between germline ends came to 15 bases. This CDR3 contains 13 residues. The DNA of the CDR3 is TGTGCCAGCAGATCGGGCCCGACAAGTGGCTACACCTTC. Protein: CASRSGPTSGYTF.

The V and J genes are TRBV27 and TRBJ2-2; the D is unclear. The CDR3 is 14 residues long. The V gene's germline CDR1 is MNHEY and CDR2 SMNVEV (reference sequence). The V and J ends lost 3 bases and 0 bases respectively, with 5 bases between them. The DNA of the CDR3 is TGTGCCAGCAGTTTCCTCTCGAACACCGGGGAGCTGTTTTTT. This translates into CASSFLSNTGELFF.

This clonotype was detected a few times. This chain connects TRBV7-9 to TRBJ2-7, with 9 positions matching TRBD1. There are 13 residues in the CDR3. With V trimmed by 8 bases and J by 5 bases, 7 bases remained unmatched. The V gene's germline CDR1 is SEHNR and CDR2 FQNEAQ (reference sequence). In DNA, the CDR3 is TGTGCCAGCGTGGGACAGGGTAAACACGAGCAGTACTTC. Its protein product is CASVGQGKHEQYF.

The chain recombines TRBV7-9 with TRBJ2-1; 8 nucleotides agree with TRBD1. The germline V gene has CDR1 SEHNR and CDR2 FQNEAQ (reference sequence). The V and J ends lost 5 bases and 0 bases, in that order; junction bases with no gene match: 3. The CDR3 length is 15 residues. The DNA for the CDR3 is TGTGCCAGCAGCGACAGGGGAAGCTCCTACAATGAGCAGTTCTTC. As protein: CASSDRGSSYNEQFF.

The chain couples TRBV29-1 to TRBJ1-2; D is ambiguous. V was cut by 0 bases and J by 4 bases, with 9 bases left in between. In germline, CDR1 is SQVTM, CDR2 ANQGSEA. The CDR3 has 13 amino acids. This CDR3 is CSVEDRLSYGYTF. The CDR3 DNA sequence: TGCAGCGTTGAAGACAGGTTGAGCTATGGCTACACCTTC.

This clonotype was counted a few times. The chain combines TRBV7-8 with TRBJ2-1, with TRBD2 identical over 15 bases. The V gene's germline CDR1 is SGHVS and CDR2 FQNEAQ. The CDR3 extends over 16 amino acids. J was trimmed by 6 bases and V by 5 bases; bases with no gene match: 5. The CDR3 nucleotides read TGTGCCAGCAGCCCGGGGACTAGCGGGGGGACCAATGAGCAGTTCTTC. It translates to CASSPGTSGGTNEQFF.

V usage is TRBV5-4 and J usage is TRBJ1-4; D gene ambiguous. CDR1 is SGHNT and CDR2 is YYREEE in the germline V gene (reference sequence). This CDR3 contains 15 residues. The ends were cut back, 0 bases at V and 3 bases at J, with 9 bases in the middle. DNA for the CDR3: TGTGCCAGCAGCTTGGATCCAGGCCCTAATGAAAAACTGTTTTTT. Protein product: CASSLDPGPNEKLFF.

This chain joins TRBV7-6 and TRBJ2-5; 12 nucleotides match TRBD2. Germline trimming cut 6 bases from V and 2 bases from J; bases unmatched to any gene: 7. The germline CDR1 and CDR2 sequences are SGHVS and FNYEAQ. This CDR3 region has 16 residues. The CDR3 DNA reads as TGTGCCAGCAGTTTTAGACTAGCGGGGGCTCAAGAGACCCAGTACTTC. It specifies CASSFRLAGAQETQYF.

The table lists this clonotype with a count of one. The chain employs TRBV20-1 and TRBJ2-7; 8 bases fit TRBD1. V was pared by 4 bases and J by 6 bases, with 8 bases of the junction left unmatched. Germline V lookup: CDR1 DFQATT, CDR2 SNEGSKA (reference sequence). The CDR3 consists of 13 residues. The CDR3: CSATMDRASEQYF. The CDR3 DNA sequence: TGCAGTGCTACTATGGACAGGGCTAGCGAGCAGTACTTC.

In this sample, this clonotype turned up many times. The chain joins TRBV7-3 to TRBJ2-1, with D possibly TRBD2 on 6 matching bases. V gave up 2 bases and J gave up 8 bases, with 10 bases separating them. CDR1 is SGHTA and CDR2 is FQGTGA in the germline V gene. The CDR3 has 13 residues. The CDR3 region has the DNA TGTGCCAGCAGCTTATATCCGGGAGATGAGCAGTTCTTC. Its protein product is CASSLYPGDEQFF.

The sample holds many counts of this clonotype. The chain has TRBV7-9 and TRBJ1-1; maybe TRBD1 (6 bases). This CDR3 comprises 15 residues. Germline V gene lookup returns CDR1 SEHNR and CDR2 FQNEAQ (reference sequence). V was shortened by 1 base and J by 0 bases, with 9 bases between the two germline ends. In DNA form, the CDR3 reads TGTGCCAGCAGCTTAGTCGGGGGCATGAACACTGAAGCTTTCTTT. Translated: CASSLVGGMNTEAFF.

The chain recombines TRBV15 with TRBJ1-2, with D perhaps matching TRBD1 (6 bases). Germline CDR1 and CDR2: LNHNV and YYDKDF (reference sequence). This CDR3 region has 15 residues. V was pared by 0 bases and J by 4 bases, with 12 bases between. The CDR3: CATSRDRQASYGYTF. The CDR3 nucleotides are TGTGCCACCAGCAGAGATCGACAGGCCAGCTATGGCTACACCTTC. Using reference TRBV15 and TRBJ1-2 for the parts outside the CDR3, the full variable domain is DAMVIQNPRYQVTQFGKPVTLSCSQTLNHNVMYWYQQKSSQAPKLLFHYYDKDFNNEADTPDNFQSRRPNTSFCFLDIRSPGLGDTAMYLCATSRDRQASYGYTFGSGTRLTVV.

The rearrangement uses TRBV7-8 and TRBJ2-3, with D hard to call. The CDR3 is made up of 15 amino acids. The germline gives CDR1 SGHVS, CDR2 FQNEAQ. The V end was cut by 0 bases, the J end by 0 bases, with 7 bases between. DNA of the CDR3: TGTGCCAGCAGCTTAGCAGGGTTGAGCACAGATACGCAGTATTTT. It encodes CASSLAGLSTDTQYF.

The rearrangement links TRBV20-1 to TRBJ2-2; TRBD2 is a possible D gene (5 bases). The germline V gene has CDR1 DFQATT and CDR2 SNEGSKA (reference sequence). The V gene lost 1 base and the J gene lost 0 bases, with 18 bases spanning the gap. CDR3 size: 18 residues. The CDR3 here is CSARGIVEREPNTGELFF. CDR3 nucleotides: TGCAGTGCTAGAGGCATTGTAGAACGGGAACCGAACACCGGGGAGCTGTTTTTT.

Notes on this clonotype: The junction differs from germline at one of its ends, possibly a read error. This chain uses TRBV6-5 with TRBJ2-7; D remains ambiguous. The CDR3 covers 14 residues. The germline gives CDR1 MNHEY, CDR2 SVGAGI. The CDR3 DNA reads TGTGCCAGCAGTAACTCCGTGAGCTCCTACGAGCAGTACTTC. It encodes CASSNSVSSYEQYF.

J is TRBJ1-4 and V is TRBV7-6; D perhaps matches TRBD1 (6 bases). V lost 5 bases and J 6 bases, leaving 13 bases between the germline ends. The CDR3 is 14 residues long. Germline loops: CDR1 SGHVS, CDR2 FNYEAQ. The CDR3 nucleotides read TGTGCCAGCAGCAAGGGGGATGGTTATGAAAAACTGTTTTTT. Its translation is CASSKGDGYEKLFF.